A single sample gave rise to the 19 T cell receptor beta chains below, sequenced in a study of cytomegalovirus exposure and HLA in healthy donors. The repertoire was sequenced with immunoSEQ multiplex PCR; TCRdb's copy has only in-frame clones and lacks some. Altogether approximately 230,000 clones are present, roughly 87% being singletons, with the ten largest covering more than 10%. The sample consisted of PBMCs. These receptor sequences come from a man between 18 and 35 years old in good health and CMV-seropositive.

The chain links TRBV2 to TRBJ2-3; 8 bases line up with TRBD2. CDR3 size: 12 residues. The V gene end was trimmed by 6 bases and the J gene end by 9 bases; junction bases not matched to a gene: 5. Germline-derived CDR1 and CDR2 are SNHLY and FYNNEI. The DNA for the CDR3 is TGTGCCAGCAGGGGTGCGGGAGGAACGCAGTATTTT. It is translated as CASRGAGGTQYF.

The chain couples TRBV5-1 to TRBJ2-2; no clear D gene. The CDR3 has 11 residues. Germline V gene lookup returns CDR1 SGHRS and CDR2 YFSETQ. The ends were cut back, 2 bases at V and 4 bases at J, with 0 bases in the middle. The CDR3 bases are TGCGCCAGCAGCTTCACCGGGGAGCTGTTTTTT. This codes for CASSFTGELFF.

The genes are TRBV27 and TRBJ2-2; 16 nucleotides align to TRBD2. V dropped 6 bases and J dropped 0; count of bases not matched to a gene: 7. The CDR3 loop spans 19 amino acids. Germline values: CDR1 MNHEY, CDR2 SMNVEV (reference sequence). CDR3 DNA: TGTGCCAGCAGCCCCTGGGGGACTAGCGGGGGGGCGAACACCGGGGAGCTGTTTTTT. Amino acids: CASSPWGTSGGANTGELFF.

This clone was detected only a few times. The gene calls are TRBV10-1 and TRBJ1-1; no definite D call. The ends were cut back, 3 bases at V and 1 base at J, with 12 bases in the middle. This CDR3 is built from 15 residues. Germline V gives CDR1 WNHNN, CDR2 SYGVQD (reference sequence). This CDR3 reads CASSDGHLRNTEAFF. CDR3 sequence (DNA): TGCGCCAGCAGTGATGGCCACCTACGGAACACTGAAGCTTTCTTT.

This clone appeared a single time. The chain employs TRBV25-1 and TRBJ2-7; D is uncertain. The CDR3 runs 13 residues. Germline V gene data show CDR1 as MGHDK and CDR2 as SYGVNS. V was trimmed by 4 bases and J by 2 bases, leaving 9 bases between them. The CDR3 DNA reads TGTGCCAGCAGTGGTAGGTCTCCCTACGAGCAGTACTTC. It is translated as CASSGRSPYEQYF.

V is TRBV6-4 and J is TRBJ2-1; 12 bases line up with TRBD2. The ends lost 3 bases at V and 5 bases at J; junction bases unmatched: 2. The CDR3 has 15 amino acids. Germline V gives CDR1 MRHNA, CDR2 SNTAGT. In DNA form, the CDR3 reads TGTGCCAGCAGTGAACTAGCGGGAGGCAACAATGAGCAGTTCTTC. Its protein product is CASSELAGGNNEQFF.

In this sample, this clone turned up once. This chain links TRBV30 with TRBJ2-5; D gene unclear. CDR3 size: 13 residues. Trimming took off 8 bases at V and 4 bases at J, with 17 bases between the two ends. CDR1 and CDR2 from the germline V gene are GTSNPN and SVGIG (reference sequence). The CDR3 DNA reads TGTGCCGGGCTGGAAGGGCCAAGAGAGACCCAGTACTTC. Its translation: CAGLEGPRETQYF.

The gene calls are TRBV6-1 and TRBJ2-7, with 8 bases lining up with TRBD1. V trimming: 4 bases; J trimming: 1 base; junction bases outside the gene matches: 6. The CDR3 has 15 residues. The germline CDR1 and CDR2 sequences are MNHNS and SASEGT. The chain's CDR3 is CASSGSWDRSYEQYF. DNA for the CDR3: TGTGCCAGCAGTGGAAGTTGGGACAGGTCCTACGAGCAGTACTTC.

The chain has TRBV5-1 and TRBJ1-2, with D unclear. V shed 0 bases and J shed 4 bases, with 13 bases lying between them. CDR1 and CDR2 (germline): SGHRS, YFSETQ. CDR3 length: 15 amino acids. The chain's CDR3 is CASSLDEGRVYGYTF. The CDR3 DNA is TGCGCCAGCAGCTTGGATGAAGGGCGAGTCTATGGCTACACCTTC.

This clone appeared a single time. The chain uses TRBV13 and TRBJ2-7, with 8 bases identical to TRBD1. With V trimmed by 5 bases and J by 1 base, 1 base remained unmatched. The CDR3 contains 13 residues. CDR1 is PRHDT and CDR2 is FYEKMQ in the germline V gene (reference sequence). The CDR3: CASSRDRSYEQYF. CDR3 bases: TGTGCCAGCAGCCGGGACAGGTCCTACGAGCAGTACTTC. The whole variable domain, remainder taken from reference TRBV13 and TRBJ2-7, is AAGVIQSPRHLIKEKRETATLKCYPIPRHDTVYWYQQGPGQDPQFLISFYEKMQSDKGSIPDRFSAQQFSDYHSELNMSSLELGDSALYFCASSRDRSYEQYFGPGTRLTVT.

This clone was observed a handful of times. The chain couples TRBV18 to TRBJ2-5, with 9 bases identical to TRBD1. The ends lost 4 bases at V and 4 bases at J; junction bases unmatched: 1. Germline V gene data show CDR1 as KGHSH and CDR2 as LQKENI. The CDR3 contains 13 residues. The CDR3 bases are TGTGCCAGCTCACTGACAGGGGGAGAGACCCAGTACTTC. Translated, it gives CASSLTGGETQYF.

The chain has TRBV7-7 and TRBJ2-1; D is tentatively TRBD1 or TRBD2 (5 bases each). CDR3 size: 13 residues. Germline-derived CDR1 and CDR2 are SSHAT and FNYEAQ (reference sequence). Trimming left V 5 bases short and J 11 bases short, with 16 bases between. The CDR3 region has the DNA TGTGCCAGCAGCCCCGGGACCCTATCTAAGCAGTTCTTC. Its protein is CASSPGTLSKQFF.

This clone was found once. The V call is TRBV9, the J call TRBJ2-3; weak D call: TRBD2 (6 bases). Deletions cut 6 bases from V and 2 bases from J, with 16 bases between. In germline, CDR1 is SGDLS, CDR2 YYNGEE. The CDR3 runs 15 residues. CDR3 loop: CASTPGAGYTDTQYF. The CDR3 nucleotides are TGTGCCAGCACCCCCGGCGCGGGGTACACAGATACGCAGTATTTT.

The V call is TRBV2, the J call TRBJ1-5; 7 bases match TRBD1. The CDR3 spans 15 residues. V shed 0 bases, J shed 4 bases, and the junction held 3 bases outside the gene matches. Germline CDR1 SNHLY, CDR2 FYNNEI. CDR3 region: CASSEARQGNQPQHF. The CDR3 DNA reads TGTGCCAGCAGTGAAGCCAGACAGGGTAATCAGCCCCAGCATTTT.

This chain connects TRBV29-1 to TRBJ1-1; tentative D call: TRBD1 (6 bases). With 6 bases removed from V and 8 bases from J, the gap between germline ends came to 19 bases. CDR1 is SQVTM, CDR2 ANQGSEA, per germline. The length of the CDR3 is 13 residues. The CDR3 sequence is CSVGPGHGKEAFF. The CDR3, as DNA: TGCAGCGTGGGACCGGGACACGGAAAAGAAGCTTTCTTT.

The chain employs TRBV4-2 and TRBJ2-1; unclear D gene. The CDR3 totals 14 residues. The germline gives CDR1 LGHNA, CDR2 YNFKEQ. Between the trimmed V and J ends, which lost 0 bases and 5 bases, there was a span of 8 bases. The CDR3 loop is CASSQDVHNNEQFF. The CDR3 region has the DNA TGTGCCAGCAGCCAAGATGTCCATAACAATGAGCAGTTCTTC.

The J gene is TRBJ2-7, the V gene TRBV6-5; either TRBD1 or TRBD2 may supply D (5 bases each). From germline, CDR1 is MNHEY and CDR2 SVGAGI. The CDR3 loop spans 15 amino acids. Trimming pared 2 bases from V and 0 bases from J, leaving 11 bases between. The CDR3: CASSYQGTGSYEQYF. The CDR3, as DNA: TGTGCCAGCAGTTACCAAGGGACCGGCTCCTACGAGCAGTACTTC.

This rearrangement joins TRBV12-5 to TRBJ2-4; TRBD1 aligns across 8 bases. Germline V gene data show CDR1 as LGHNT and CDR2 as FRNRAP. The V and J ends lost 3 bases and 8 bases, in that order; junction bases with no gene match: 3. This CDR3 spans 13 amino acids. This CDR3 reads CASGLDRGDIQYF. DNA of the CDR3: TGTGCTAGTGGTTTAGACAGGGGTGACATTCAGTACTTC.

DNA for the CDR3: TGCGCCAGCAGGTGGACAGGGCAATCTGAAGATACGCAGTATTTT. It is translated as CASRWTGQSEDTQYF. V usage is TRBV5-1 and J usage is TRBJ2-3, with 8 positions matching TRBD1. The CDR3 has 15 amino acids. The V segment lost 5 bases and the J segment 5 bases; nucleotides outside the gene matches: 10. Germline V gene sequence: CDR1 SGHRS, CDR2 YFSETQ.